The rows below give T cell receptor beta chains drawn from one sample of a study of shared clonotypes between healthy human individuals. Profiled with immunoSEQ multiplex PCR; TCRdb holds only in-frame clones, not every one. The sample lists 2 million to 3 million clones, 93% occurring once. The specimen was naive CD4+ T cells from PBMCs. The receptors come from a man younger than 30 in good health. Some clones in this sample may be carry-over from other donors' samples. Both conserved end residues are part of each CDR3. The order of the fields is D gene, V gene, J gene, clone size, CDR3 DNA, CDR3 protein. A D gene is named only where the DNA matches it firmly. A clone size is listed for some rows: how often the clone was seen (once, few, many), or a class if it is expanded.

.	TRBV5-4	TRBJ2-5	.	TGTGCCAGCAGCATCGGTTCAGGGAAGGGAGAGACCCAGTACTTC	CASSIGSGKGETQYF
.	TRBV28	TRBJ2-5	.	TGTGCCAGCAGTTTACCCAGACACAGGGTTCGAGAGACCCAGTACTTC	CASSLPRHRVRETQYF
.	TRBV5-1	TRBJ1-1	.	TGCGCCAGCAGCTTGTTGGCGGGGAACACTGAAGCTTTCTTT	CASSLLAGNTEAFF
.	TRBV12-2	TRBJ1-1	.	TGTGCAAGCCCCACAGGGGTGAACACTGAAGCTTTCTTT	CASPTGVNTEAFF
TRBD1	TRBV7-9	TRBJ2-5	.	TGTGCCAGCAGCACAACAGGGGGCCAAGAGACCCAGTACTTC	CASSTTGGQETQYF
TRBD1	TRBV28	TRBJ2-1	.	TGTGCCAGCAGTTCCCCCTCAGGGGGACCAAGGAATGAGCAGTTCTTC	CASSSPSGGPRNEQFF
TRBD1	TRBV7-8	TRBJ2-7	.	TGTGCCAGCAGCCCCCCCGGACAGGGGGCACGGTACTTC	CASSPPGQGARYF
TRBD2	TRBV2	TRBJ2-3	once	TGTGCCAGCAGTAGACTAGCGGGAGGGGGGGATACGCAGTATTTT	CASSRLAGGGDTQYF
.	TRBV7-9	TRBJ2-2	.	TGTGCCAGCAGTCGGGCCCCGATTATGAGGGGGGAGCTGTTTTTT	CASSRAPIMRGELFF
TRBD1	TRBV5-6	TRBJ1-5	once	TGTGCCAGCAGCTCAAGACAGGGGTATAGCAATCAGCCCCAGCATTTT	CASSSRQGYSNQPQHF
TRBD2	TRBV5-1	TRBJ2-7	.	TGCGCCAGCAGCTTTAGCGGGAGTATGGAGCAGTACTTC	CASSFSGSMEQYF
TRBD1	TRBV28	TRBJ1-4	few	TGTGCCAGCAGCTCTGGGACAGTAGCTAATGAAAAACTGTTTTTT	CASSSGTVANEKLFF
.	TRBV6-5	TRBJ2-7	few	TGTGCCAGCAGGAGGACAGCAGCCTACGAGCAGTACTTC	CASRRTAAYEQYF
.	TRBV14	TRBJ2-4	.	TGTGCCAGCAGCCAAGAAAATCGAGGGGACATTCAGTACTTC	CASSQENRGDIQYF
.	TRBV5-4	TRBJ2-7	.	TGTGCCAGCAGCTCACAAATGACTTCTCTAGAGCAGTACTTC	CASSSQMTSLEQYF
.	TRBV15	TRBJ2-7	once	TGTGCCACCAGCAGAGTCAGGACAGCCTCCTACGAGCAGTACTTC	CATSRVRTASYEQYF
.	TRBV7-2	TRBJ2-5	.	TGTGCCAGCAGCTTATCGCGGCTTTGGCAGGGAGGAGAGACCCAGTACTTC	CASSLSRLWQGGETQYF
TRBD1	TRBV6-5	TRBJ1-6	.	TGTGCCAGCAGTTACGGACAGGGCATTTCACCCCTCCACTTT	CASSYGQGISPLHF
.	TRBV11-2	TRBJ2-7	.	TGTGCCAGCAGCGCGATAACGGGACTTACCTCCTACGAGCAGTACTTC	CASSAITGLTSYEQYF
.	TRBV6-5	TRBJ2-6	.	TGTGCCAGCAGGCCCGGGGAGTTCTGGGCCAACGTCCTGACTTTC	CASRPGEFWANVLTF
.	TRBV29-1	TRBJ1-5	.	TGCAGGGGATGGGGGTTAAGGGGCAAACAAGGCAATCAGCCCCAGCATTTT	CRGWGLRGKQGNQPQHF
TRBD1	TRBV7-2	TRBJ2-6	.	TGTGCCAGCAGCTTAGCTCCAGGGGGCGCAACTGGGGCCAACGTCCTGACTTTC	CASSLAPGGATGANVLTF
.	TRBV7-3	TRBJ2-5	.	TGTGCCAGCAGCTTATTGGGGGGCGCGGGGACCCAGTACTTC	CASSLLGGAGTQYF
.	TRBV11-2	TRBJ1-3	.	TGTGCCAGCAGCTTACGGGGAAGTATGCCTGGAAACACCATATATTTT	CASSLRGSMPGNTIYF
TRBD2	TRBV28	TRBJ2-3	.	TGTGCCAGCAGTTTCCGACTTCGAAACCTAGCGGACCCCACAGATACGCAGTATTTT	CASSFRLRNLADPTDTQYF
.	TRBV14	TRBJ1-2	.	TGTGCCAGCAGTCGAGGATACCGACAGATTGGCTACACCTTC	CASSRGYRQIGYTF
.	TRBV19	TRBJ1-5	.	TGTGCCAGTAGTATCGAGAGCAATCAGCCCCAGCATTTT	CASSIESNQPQHF
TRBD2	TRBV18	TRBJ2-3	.	TGTGCCAGCTCCCCGACTAGCGGGAGGGTCACAGATACGCAGTATTTT	CASSPTSGRVTDTQYF
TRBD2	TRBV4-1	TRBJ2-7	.	TGCGCCAGCAGCCAAGATCCGGGAGGGCCCTACGAGCAGTACTTC	CASSQDPGGPYEQYF
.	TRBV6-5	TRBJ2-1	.	TGTGCCAGCAGTTACTCGGCGAAGCAGTTCTTC	CASSYSAKQFF
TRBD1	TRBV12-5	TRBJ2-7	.	TGTGCTAGTGGTTTGGAAACAGGGGGGCCCTACGAGCAGTACTTC	CASGLETGGPYEQYF
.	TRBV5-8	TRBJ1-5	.	TGTGCCAGTGGACTCATTAATCAGCCCCAGCATTTT	CASGLINQPQHF
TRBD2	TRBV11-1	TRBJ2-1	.	TGTGCCAGCAGCTTCTCCCCGGGACTAGTGTTTGAGCAGTTCTTC	CASSFSPGLVFEQFF
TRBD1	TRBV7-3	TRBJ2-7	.	TGTGCCAGCAGCTCCTCCCGGACAGGGGCCTACGAGCAGTACTTC	CASSSSRTGAYEQYF
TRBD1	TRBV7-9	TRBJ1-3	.	TGTGCCAGCAGGTCCACAGGGGGCGGGGCCTCTGGAAACACCATATATTTT	CASRSTGGGASGNTIYF
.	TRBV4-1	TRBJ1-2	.	TGCGCCAGCAGCCCACTGGGGAACGGCTACACCTTC	CASSPLGNGYTF
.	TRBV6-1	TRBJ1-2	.	TGTGCCAGCAGCTTAGACAGGACAAACTATGGCTACACCTTC	CASSLDRTNYGYTF
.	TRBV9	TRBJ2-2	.	TGTGCCAGCAGCGTGCAGGGGAGCGGGGAGCTGTTTTTT	CASSVQGSGELFF
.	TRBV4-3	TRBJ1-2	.	TGCGCCAGCAGCCAAATGAACAGGGCTTTGGACTATGGCTACACCTTC	CASSQMNRALDYGYTF
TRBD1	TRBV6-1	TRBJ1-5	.	TGTGCCAGCAGTGCCACGGACAGGGGGTATCAGCCCCAGCATTTT	CASSATDRGYQPQHF
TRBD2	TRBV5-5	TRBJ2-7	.	TGTGCCAGCAGCTACGGTCCAGGGACTAACGAGCAGTACTTC	CASSYGPGTNEQYF
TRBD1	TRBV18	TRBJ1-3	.	TGTGCCAGCTCACCACCGAGGACAGGGCGTTATGGAAACACCATATATTTT	CASSPPRTGRYGNTIYF